This TCR beta chain derives from a study of blood T cell repertoires in COVID-19. Original data processing: Estimation of nucleated cell counts relied on the amplification of reference gene primers. The method was immunoSEQ multiplex PCR; TCRdb's version includes in-frame clones alone and lacks a portion of them. The V and J calls and the clone size are those of that table, but D and trimming were determined from the DNA. The sample carries 100,000 to 150,000 clones, 60% to 75% recorded once. V was pared by 4 bases and J by 0 bases, with 10 bases between. CDR3 length equals 15 residues. Germline-derived CDR1 and CDR2 are MDHEN and SYDVKM.

The chain carries TRBV28 and TRBJ1-5; D uncertain. The sequence was collected from a woman aged 65 to 85 with acute or convalescent COVID-19. Sequencing was carried out using peripheral blood. DNA of the CDR3: TGTGCCAGCAGTTCTGACATGTATAGCAATCAGCCCCAGCATTTT. Its translation: CASSSDMYSNQPQHF.